The entry below describes one T cell receptor (beta chain). These data belong to a study of blood T cell repertoires in COVID-19. Study as a whole: Specimens from acute and convalescent COVID-19 originated in the United States, Italy and Spain.

Germline V gene data show CDR1 as MNHEY and CDR2 as SVGAGI. This CDR3 spans 14 amino acids. V was cut by 2 bases and J by 8 bases, with 10 bases left in between. In the authors' workflow: Reference gene primer amplification gave estimated nucleated cell counts. Libraries were prepared by immunoSEQ multiplex PCR; TCRdb keeps only in-frame clonotypes and omits some of them. Clone size and V and J calls were adopted from that table, with D and trimming inferred from the DNA. The table lists about 240,000 clones, around 83% of them singletons, with 9.6% in the top ten. Source material: peripheral blood. This TCR came from a woman aged 80 or over with acute or convalescent COVID-19. The rearrangement links TRBV6-5 to TRBJ1-6; D remains unclear. CDR3 sequence: CASSYRRFYSPLHF. CDR3 sequence (DNA): TGTGCCAGCAGTTACAGGAGATTCTATTCACCCCTCCACTTT.